A selection of T cell receptor beta chains follows, all from one sample in a study of cytomegalovirus exposure and HLA in healthy donors. Sequencing was performed with immunoSEQ multiplex PCR; in TCRdb, only in-frame clones are kept and a portion is missing. The sample holds around 100,000 clones; around four fifths are singletons and the top ten take roughly 2.6%. The sample taken for sequencing was PBMCs. The receptor set was obtained from a man between 40 and 49 years old in good health and CMV-seronegative. CDR3s include the opening cysteine and the closing phenylalanine or tryptophan.

CASSETGLTYGYTF	TRBV2	TRBJ1-2
CASSRQTSGGTDTQYF	TRBV11-2	TRBJ2-3
CASSTLGEMNTEAFF	TRBV6-5	TRBJ1-1
CASSLYRPQNYQGEAFF	TRBV5-6	TRBJ1-1
CATSRGGQGLWGYTF	TRBV15	TRBJ1-2
CASSLAGGGREQYF	TRBV5-4	TRBJ2-7
CASSLKPTKASYEQYF	TRBV4-1	TRBJ2-7
CASSVGGSPSTDTQYF	TRBV9	TRBJ2-3
CASSLAVGEPYEQYF	TRBV5-1	TRBJ2-7
CASSEEWWPYEQYF	TRBV6-1	TRBJ2-7
CASGLLRGSANTEAFF	TRBV12-5	TRBJ1-1
CASSRDWTARNEQFF	TRBV6-5	TRBJ2-1
CASSVEQVREQFF	TRBV9	TRBJ2-1
CASSLMGTGWGDTEAFF	TRBV5-1	TRBJ1-1
CASSQGSPVPGLAGDTQYF	TRBV4-1	TRBJ2-3
CASSRQATYGYTF	TRBV6-5	TRBJ1-2
CASSLGQGIGQPQHF	TRBV9	TRBJ1-5
CASSVRKNQPQHF	TRBV2	TRBJ1-5
CASSRVLAIVPPDTQYF	TRBV19	TRBJ2-3
CASSWRQGGVYEQYF	TRBV7-6	TRBJ2-7
CASSPLSLEGTDTQYF	TRBV5-4	TRBJ2-3
CASSAWGLQETQYF	TRBV25-1	TRBJ2-5
CASSEDDSSYEQYF	TRBV2	.
CASSPQQGPDYGYTF	TRBV7-8	TRBJ1-2
CSVEIMQGVNEKLFF	TRBV29-1	TRBJ1-4
CASSLRGVSYNEQFF	TRBV7-2	TRBJ2-1
CASSETGENSPLHF	TRBV4-1	TRBJ1-6
CAWSRGQGVRGYTF	TRBV30	TRBJ1-2
CAVYSYYGYTF	TRBV2	TRBJ1-2
CAWSEGLGLGYTF	TRBV30	TRBJ1-2
CSSSRDRAGYWDNSPLHF	TRBV7-9	TRBJ1-6
CASSIFWGTNEKLFF	TRBV19	TRBJ1-4
CASSPPSGQGQFEKLFF	TRBV18	TRBJ1-4
CASSFNRGDQPQHF	TRBV7-2	TRBJ1-5
CAIIPGTSGDPSYNEQFF	TRBV10-3	TRBJ2-1
CSAGGTGGRGEQYF	TRBV29-1	TRBJ2-7